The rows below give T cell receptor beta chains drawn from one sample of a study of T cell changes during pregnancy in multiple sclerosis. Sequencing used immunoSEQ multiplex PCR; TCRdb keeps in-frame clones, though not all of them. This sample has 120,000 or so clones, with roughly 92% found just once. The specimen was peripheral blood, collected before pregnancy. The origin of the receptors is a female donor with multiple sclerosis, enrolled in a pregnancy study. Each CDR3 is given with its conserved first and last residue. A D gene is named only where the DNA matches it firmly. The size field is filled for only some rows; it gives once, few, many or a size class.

CASSFTSGSSYEQYF,TGCGCCAGCAGCTTCACTAGCGGGAGCTCCTACGAGCAGTACTTC,15,TRBJ2-7,-,TRBV5-1,TRBD2
CASSLIAGVNTDTQYF,TGTGCCAGCAGCTTAATAGCGGGAGTGAACACAGATACGCAGTATTTT,16,TRBJ2-3,-,TRBV7-6,TRBD2
CASSLGTADSNYGYTF,TGTGCCAGCTCACTAGGGACAGCAGATTCTAACTATGGCTACACCTTC,16,TRBJ1-2,once,TRBV18,TRBD1
CATSRVMGAGVLDTQYF,TGTGCCACCAGCAGAGTAATGGGGGCGGGGGTTTTGGATACGCAGTATTTT,17,TRBJ2-3,-,TRBV15,-
CASSFGTGSNSPLHF,TGCGCCAGCAGCTTCGGGACAGGGAGCAACTCACCCCTCCACTTT,15,TRBJ1-6,-,TRBV5-1,TRBD1
CASSLVGAGGLYNEQFF,TGTGCCAGCAGCTTAGTGGGGGCGGGGGGATTATACAATGAGCAGTTCTTC,17,TRBJ2-1,once,TRBV7-9,TRBD2
CASTHSGRVDEQFF,TGTGCCAGCACCCACTCGGGCAGGGTCGATGAGCAGTTCTTC,14,TRBJ2-1,-,TRBV6-5,-
CASSFSGLLDNQPQHF,TGTGCCAGCAGCTTTAGTGGACTTTTGGACAATCAGCCCCAGCATTTT,16,TRBJ1-5,-,TRBV7-9,-
CASSLLTGGGGGANVLTF,TGCGCCAGCAGCCTTTTGACAGGGGGCGGTGGTGGGGCCAACGTCCTGACTTTC,18,TRBJ2-6,-,TRBV5-1,TRBD1
CASSSEAFF,TGTGCCAGCAGCTCAGAAGCTTTCTTT,9,TRBJ1-1,-,TRBV7-2,-
CATEKGGQGNSPLHF,TGTGCCACCGAAAAAGGGGGACAGGGGAATTCACCCCTCCACTTT,15,TRBJ1-6,-,TRBV6-6,TRBD1
CAISQDIPNYGYTF,TGTGCCATCAGTCAGGACATTCCTAACTATGGCTACACCTTC,14,TRBJ1-2,-,TRBV10-3,-
CASSRDRGETQYF,TGTGCCAGCAGTCGGGACAGGGGTGAGACCCAGTACTTC,13,TRBJ2-5,-,TRBV2,TRBD1
CASSPPAGDYGYTF,TGTGCCAGCAGCCCCCCGGCGGGGGACTATGGCTACACCTTC,14,TRBJ1-2,-,TRBV5-5,-
CASSINAAGSNEKLFF,TGTGCCAGTAGTATCAACGCGGCCGGATCGAATGAAAAACTGTTTTTT,16,TRBJ1-4,-,TRBV19,-
CASSHGQRGSSTDTQYF,TGTGCCAGCAGCCATGGACAGAGGGGGTCTAGCACAGATACGCAGTATTTT,17,TRBJ2-3,-,TRBV7-9,-
CASSDPAGTSYNEQFF,TGTGCCAGCAGCGACCCCGCGGGGACCTCCTACAATGAGCAGTTCTTC,16,TRBJ2-1,-,TRBV9,-
CASSRESDNEQFF,TGTGCCAGCTCCCGGGAGAGCGACAATGAGCAGTTCTTC,13,TRBJ2-1,-,TRBV6-4,-
CASSFAGPSYNEQFF,TGCGCCAGCAGCTTTGCGGGCCCCTCCTACAATGAGCAGTTCTTC,15,TRBJ2-1,once,TRBV5-1,-
CASSLTRGGTEAFF,TGTGCCAGCAGTTTGACCAGGGGTGGCACTGAAGCTTTCTTT,14,TRBJ1-1,-,TRBV28,-
CASSGSYISGNEQFF,TGTGCCAGCAGCGGAAGTTATATCAGTGGCAATGAGCAGTTCTTC,15,TRBJ2-1,-,TRBV9,-
CASSLWGSTGKDSPLHF,TGCGCCAGCAGCCTGTGGGGGTCGACAGGGAAGGATTCACCCCTCCACTTT,17,TRBJ1-6,once,TRBV5-1,TRBD1
CASSEGGRTEETQYF,TGTGCCAGCAGTGAAGGGGGAAGGACAGAAGAGACCCAGTACTTC,15,TRBJ2-5,-,TRBV2,-
CATRTSGRTDTQYF,TGTGCCACCCGGACTAGCGGGAGGACAGATACGCAGTATTTT,14,TRBJ2-3,-,TRBV10-3,TRBD2
CASSLTGEGGTEAFF,TGCGCCAGCAGCTTAACAGGGGAAGGAGGCACTGAAGCTTTCTTT,15,TRBJ1-1,-,TRBV5-1,TRBD1
CASSERGHGNYGYTF,TGCGCCAGCAGTGAGCGGGGACATGGGAACTATGGCTACACCTTC,15,TRBJ1-2,-,TRBV10-2,-
CASSAYSNQPQHF,TGTGCCAGCAGCGCGTATAGCAATCAGCCCCAGCATTTT,13,TRBJ1-5,-,TRBV5-8,-
CASSPGTSGGWYQETQYF,TGTGCCAGCAGCCCCGGGACTAGCGGGGGTTGGTACCAAGAGACCCAGTACTTC,18,TRBJ2-5,-,TRBV7-3,TRBD2
CASSFRTSGGTYNEQFF,TGTGCCAGCAGCTTTAGGACTAGCGGGGGGACCTACAATGAGCAGTTCTTC,17,TRBJ2-1,-,TRBV11-2,TRBD2
CASSPHGGSEQYF,TGTGCCAGCAGCCCCCATGGGGGGAGTGAACAGTATTTT,13,TRBJ2-3,once,TRBV7-3,-
CASSPAAGLSYF,TGTGCCAGCTCACCTGCGGCCGGGTTGTCGTATTTT,12,TRBJ2-3,-,TRBV18,-
CASSETWSVGGQTISYEQYF,TGTGCCAGCAGTGAAACGTGGAGTGTGGGGGGACAGACTATCTCCTACGAGCAGTACTTC,20,TRBJ2-7,once,TRBV2,-
CASSLVGGTNYGYTF,TGTGCCAGCAGCTTAGTTGGAGGGACTAACTATGGCTACACCTTC,15,TRBJ1-2,-,TRBV7-2,-
CSVDVEAFF,TGCAGCGTTGACGTTGAAGCTTTCTTT,9,TRBJ1-1,-,TRBV29-1,-
CASSLEAGGSTGELFF,TGTGCCAGCAGCTTGGAAGCGGGAGGTAGCACCGGGGAGCTGTTTTTT,16,TRBJ2-2,-,TRBV7-3,TRBD2
CASSPSTDTQYF,TGTGCCAGCAGCCCTAGCACAGATACGCAGTATTTT,12,TRBJ2-3,-,TRBV9,-
CASSVSTDTEAFF,TGTGCCAGCAGCGTTAGTACCGACACTGAAGCTTTCTTT,13,TRBJ1-1,once,TRBV9,-
CASSGDNTDTQYF,TGTGCCAGCAGCGGGGATAACACAGATACGCAGTATTTT,13,TRBJ2-3,-,TRBV28,-
CASSLDSGQETQYF,TGTGCCAGCAGCTTAGATAGCGGACAAGAGACCCAGTACTTC,14,TRBJ2-5,-,TRBV7-8,-
CASSSYPLAGGRVDTQYF,TGTGCCAGCAGTTCCTACCCTCTAGCGGGAGGAAGGGTAGATACGCAGTATTTT,18,TRBJ2-3,-,TRBV28,TRBD2
CASSLGGLAEAKNIQYF,TGTGCCAGCAGCTTGGGGGGACTAGCGGAAGCCAAAAACATTCAGTACTTC,17,TRBJ2-4,-,TRBV5-4,TRBD2
CASSRGTGVSYEQYF,TGTGCCAGCAGCCGCGGGACAGGGGTCTCCTACGAGCAGTACTTC,15,TRBJ2-7,-,TRBV27,TRBD1
CASSIGGTGSYNEQFF,TGTGCCAGTAGTATAGGGGGGACAGGCTCCTACAATGAGCAGTTCTTC,16,TRBJ2-1,-,TRBV19,TRBD1
CASAGGEGWYEQYF,TGTGCCAGCGCGGGGGGGGAGGGGTGGTACGAGCAGTACTTC,14,TRBJ2-7,-,TRBV28,TRBD2
CASSPGIAEAFF,TGTGCCAGCAGCCCAGGGATCGCTGAAGCTTTCTTT,12,TRBJ1-1,-,TRBV14,-
CASSLKRGRTGELFF,TGTGCCAGCAGCTTAAAGAGGGGGCGAACCGGGGAGCTGTTTTTT,15,TRBJ2-2,-,TRBV7-9,TRBD1
CASSLGLAGDETQYF,TGTGCCAGCAGCTTGGGGCTAGCGGGAGACGAGACCCAGTACTTC,15,TRBJ2-5,-,TRBV5-4,TRBD2
CASSSAGGYGYTF,TGTGCCAGCAGTTCAGCCGGGGGCTATGGCTACACCTTC,13,TRBJ1-2,-,TRBV6-6,-
CASNTGARYEQYF,TGTGCCAGTAACACAGGGGCGAGGTACGAGCAGTACTTC,13,TRBJ2-7,-,TRBV28,TRBD1
CASSEPRLGAYYGYTF,TGTGCCAGCAGTGAACCCCGACTGGGGGCCTACTATGGCTACACCTTC,16,TRBJ1-2,-,TRBV6-1,-